One sample yielded the 32 T cell receptor beta chains listed below, sequenced in a study of T-cell memory formation after mild COVID-19. In TCRdb, the 5' RACE reads were re-called with MiXCR into one record per CDR3 protein. The table has some 280,000 distinct CDR3 sequences, around 15% seen once; the top ten hold 20% to 25%. The material sequenced was PBMCs or a T cell subset sorted from them (not recorded which). The source is a young man who had mild COVID-19 (a few samples of this study predate the infection). Cell type and time point are not known.

V gene TRBV10-3 combines with J gene TRBJ2-7; possibly TRBD1 or TRBD2 for D (6 bases each). V lost 4 bases, J lost 6 bases, and 16 bases lay in between. The V gene's germline CDR1 is ENHRY and CDR2 SYGVKD. The CDR3 runs 14 residues. This CDR3 is CAISGRGRGLEQYF. CDR3 nucleotide sequence: TGTGCCATCAGTGGACGGGGGCGCGGGCTCGAGCAGTACTTC.

This clonotype appeared a few times. The chain joins TRBV2 to TRBJ2-3, with D possibly being TRBD2 (6 bases). Germline CDR1 reads SNHLY; CDR2 reads FYNNEI. The CDR3 length is 14 residues. Trimming shortened V by 4 bases and J by 1 base, and 9 bases separated the two germline ends. CDR3 bases: TGTGCCAGCAGTGCCCAGCGGGGCACAGATACGCAGTATTTT. It codes for CASSAQRGTDTQYF. The full variable domain, with the rest looked up from reference TRBV2 and TRBJ2-3, is EPEVTQTPSHQVTQMGQEVILRCVPISNHLYFYWYRQILGQKVEFLVSFYNNEISEKSEIFDDQFSVERPDGSNFTLKIRSTKLEDSAMYFCASSAQRGTDTQYFGPGTRLTVL.

This clonotype was seen a few times. The chain is built from TRBV7-9 and TRBJ2-2; TRBD1 agrees at 7 bases. The V gene end was trimmed by 6 bases and the J gene end by 4 bases; junction bases not matched to a gene: 8. The CDR3 has 15 residues. CDR1 is SEHNR and CDR2 is FQNEAQ in the germline V gene (reference sequence). CDR3: CASRFLTGSTGELFF. The CDR3 DNA follows: TGTGCCAGCAGATTCTTGACAGGGTCCACCGGGGAGCTGTTTTTT.

This sequence joins TRBV28 and TRBJ2-1; D perhaps matches TRBD1 (6 bases). The V and J ends lost 6 bases and 11 bases respectively, with 17 bases between them. The CDR3 runs 13 residues. Germline CDR1 MDHEN, CDR2 SYDVKM. The CDR3, as DNA: TGTGCCAGCAGGCTTCTTGCAGGGGCGAAGCAGTTCTTC. It encodes CASRLLAGAKQFF.

The chain uses TRBV7-2 and TRBJ1-2; D possibly corresponds to TRBD1 (6 bases). The CDR3 contains 15 residues. Trimming cost V 4 bases and J 8 bases, with 20 bases left between them. The germline gives CDR1 SGHTA, CDR2 FQGNSA. The CDR3 DNA reads TGTGCCAGCAGCTCGGGGCCACGGGGGGCGGAGGGCTACACCTTC. Translated, it gives CASSSGPRGAEGYTF.

The sample holds a few counts of this clonotype. The chain combines TRBV5-1 with TRBJ2-1; 10 positions agree with TRBD1. V dropped 2 bases and J dropped 10; count of bases not matched to a gene: 6. This CDR3 has 14 amino acids. Germline V gene sequence: CDR1 SGHRS, CDR2 YFSETQ. Written as DNA, the CDR3 is TGCGCCAGCAGCTTCCGGGACAGGGGTGAGGAGCAGTTCTTC. Protein: CASSFRDRGEEQFF.

V usage is TRBV12-3 or TRBV12-4 and J usage is TRBJ2-4; 16 bases align to TRBD2. The V segment lost 5 bases and the J segment 8 bases; nucleotides outside the gene matches: 9. The CDR3 spans 17 residues. DNA for the CDR3: TGTGCCAGCAGTCCGGGGACTAGCGGGGGGGCTCGGGACATTCAGTACTTC. It codes for CASSPGTSGGARDIQYF.

Only a few counts were recorded for this clonotype. The rearrangement links TRBV7-2 to TRBJ2-1; 8 bases line up with TRBD1. Trimming removed 5 bases from V and 2 bases from J; junction bases left unmatched: 5. This CDR3 contains 15 residues. Germline lookup yields CDR1 SGHTA and CDR2 FQGNSA. As DNA, the CDR3 is TGTGCCAGCAGCGACAGACAGGGGCCCTACAATGAGCAGTTCTTC. Its protein product is CASSDRQGPYNEQFF.

This clonotype was detected only a few times. The chain couples TRBV4-1 to TRBJ2-5, with D possibly matching TRBD1 (5 bases). CDR1 and CDR2 (germline): MGHRA, YSYEKL. The CDR3 has 14 residues. Trimming cost V 0 bases and J 9 bases, with 14 bases left between them. CDR3 residues: CASSQESMVGAQYF. As DNA, the CDR3 is TGCGCCAGCAGCCAAGAGTCCATGGTAGGGGCCCAGTACTTC.

The chain is built from TRBV29-1 and TRBJ2-7, with a tentative D call TRBD2 (6 bases). Germline values: CDR1 SQVTM, CDR2 ANQGSEA. The V gene lost 6 bases and the J gene lost 0 bases, with 12 bases spanning the gap. This CDR3 contains 13 residues. This chain's CDR3 is CSVEGPSSYEQYF. The CDR3 DNA is TGCAGCGTGGAGGGCCCGAGCTCCTACGAGCAGTACTTC.

The chain uses TRBV20-1 and TRBJ2-1, with a possible D match to TRBD2 (6 bases). The CDR3 totals 14 residues. Trimming cost V 6 bases and J 5 bases, with 17 bases left between them. Germline CDR1 reads DFQATT; CDR2 reads SNEGSKA (reference sequence). CDR3 region: CSASGLAMNNEQFF. The CDR3 bases are TGCAGTGCAAGCGGGCTAGCGATGAACAATGAGCAGTTCTTC.

This clonotype appeared a few times. This rearrangement joins TRBV7-6 to TRBJ2-1, with D maybe TRBD1 (5 bases). The CDR3 extends over 13 amino acids. From germline, CDR1 is SGHVS and CDR2 FNYEAQ. Trimming removed 2 bases from V and 15 bases from J, with 17 bases in between. CDR3 region: CASSLQDARDRFF. The CDR3 nucleotides read TGTGCCAGCAGCTTACAGGACGCCAGGGATCGGTTCTTC.

Only a few counts were recorded for this clonotype. CDR3 sequence (DNA): TGTGCCACCAGTGACCATCCAGCGACAGGGCGTGATCAAGAGACCCAGTACTTC. Translation: CATSDHPATGRDQETQYF. This chain connects TRBV24-1 to TRBJ2-5; 7 nucleotides line up with TRBD1. V trimming: 4 bases; J trimming: 2 bases; junction bases outside the gene matches: 15. Germline CDR1 reads KGHDR; CDR2 reads SFDVKD. This CDR3 spans 18 amino acids.

This clonotype was picked up many times. This sequence joins TRBV7-9 and TRBJ1-2; TRBD1 matches 10 bases. This CDR3 contains 18 residues. Germline V gene data show CDR1 as SEHNR and CDR2 as FQNEAQ (reference sequence). Trimming removed 1 base from V and 6 bases from J; junction bases left unmatched: 14. In DNA, the CDR3 is TGTGCCAGCAGCTTAGGCCGGCGGACAGGGGGTCGGGTCGATGGCTACACCTTC. Encoded protein: CASSLGRRTGGRVDGYTF.

The chain is built from TRBV12-3 or TRBV12-4 and TRBJ2-2; TRBD2 agrees at 13 bases. The CDR3 covers 15 residues. The junction had 4 bases not matched to a gene; V was cut back by 6 bases and J by 6 bases. The CDR3 loop reads CASRLLAGGPGELFF. Written as DNA, the CDR3 is TGTGCCAGCAGACTACTAGCGGGGGGGCCCGGGGAGCTGTTTTTT.

This clonotype has more than one count but fewer than ten. The V and J genes are TRBV4-1 and TRBJ2-2; perhaps TRBD1 as D (6 bases). The length of the CDR3 is 15 residues. V lost 2 bases, J lost 5 bases, and 12 bases lay in between. Per germline, CDR1 MGHRA and CDR2 YSYEKL. This CDR3 reads CASSQNREGTGELFF. Here the CDR3 DNA reads TGCGCCAGCAGCCAAAACAGGGAAGGAACCGGGGAGCTGTTTTTT.

DNA of the CDR3: TGTGCCAGCAGCCCCAATCCGGGACAGAGCTACGAGCAGTACTTC. It encodes CASSPNPGQSYEQYF. The genes are TRBV11-3 and TRBJ2-7; the match to TRBD1 covers 7 bases. The CDR3 is made up of 15 amino acids. V lost 5 bases to trimming and J lost 3 bases; unmatched junction nucleotides: 10. In germline, CDR1 is SGHNT, CDR2 YENEEA.

V and J are TRBV20-1 and TRBJ2-1; no clear D. The CDR3 sequence is 11 residues long. Trimming removed 4 bases at V and 8 bases at J, with 9 bases between. Germline CDR1 DFQATT, CDR2 SNEGSKA (reference sequence). The CDR3 DNA reads TGCAGTGCTAAGTCCGGCCATGAGCAGTTCTTC. Protein sequence: CSAKSGHEQFF.

The rearrangement joins TRBV7-9 to TRBJ2-1; 9 bases line up with TRBD2. Trimming took 6 bases from V and 6 from J; bases not matched to a gene: 12. The CDR3 totals 16 residues. The germline gives CDR1 SEHNR, CDR2 FQNEAQ (reference sequence). The CDR3 region is CASSNRAGGHSNEQFF. The CDR3 coding sequence is TGTGCCAGCAGTAACCGCGCGGGGGGGCATAGCAATGAGCAGTTCTTC.

This clonotype was observed at least ten times. The chain carries TRBV4-2 and TRBJ2-1; 9 nucleotides match TRBD1. The CDR3 is made up of 14 amino acids. Germline trimming cut 1 base from V and 7 bases from J; bases unmatched to any gene: 2. Per germline, CDR1 LGHNA and CDR2 YNFKEQ. The CDR3: CASSQVGQGNEQFF. The CDR3 nucleotides are TGTGCCAGCAGCCAAGTGGGACAGGGTAATGAGCAGTTCTTC.

The chain is built from TRBV7-9 and TRBJ2-3, with TRBD2 matching over 9 bases. CDR1 is SEHNR, CDR2 FQNEAQ, per germline (reference sequence). This CDR3 comprises 15 residues. V shed 5 bases and J 1 base; nucleotides not matched to a gene: 4. In nucleotides, the CDR3 is TGTGCCAGCAGCACCGAGCGGGGGGGCACAGATACGCAGTATTTT. Protein sequence: CASSTERGGTDTQYF.

This clonotype appeared many times. V gene TRBV12-3 or TRBV12-4 combines with J gene TRBJ2-3; D remains unclear. This CDR3 has 13 residues. V was cut by 3 bases and J by 3 bases, with 7 bases left in between. CDR3 nucleotide sequence: TGTGCCAGCAGTTTTCCAGGTACAGATACGCAGTATTTT. Translating gives CASSFPGTDTQYF.

Many counts were recorded for this clonotype. The J gene is TRBJ1-2, the V gene TRBV7-2, with D possibly TRBD1 on 6 matching bases. CDR3 size: 14 residues. Trimming pared 5 bases from V and 2 bases from J, leaving 12 bases between. Germline values: CDR1 SGHTA, CDR2 FQGNSA. The DNA of the CDR3 is TGTGCCAGCAGCCCCGGACAGCCCAACTATGGCTACACCTTC. Amino acids: CASSPGQPNYGYTF.

The table lists this clonotype with a few counts. The chain has TRBV24-1 and TRBJ2-1, with unresolved D. The CDR3 totals 13 residues. The germline V gene has CDR1 KGHDR and CDR2 SFDVKD. V was trimmed by 4 bases and J by 4 bases, leaving 7 bases between them. The CDR3 DNA follows: TGTGCCACCAGTGACCCCCTGTACAATGAGCAGTTCTTC. Translation gives CATSDPLYNEQFF.

The genes are TRBV12-3 or TRBV12-4 and TRBJ2-2; no definite D call. V gave up 6 bases and J gave up 1 base, with 6 bases separating them. The CDR3 is made up of 13 amino acids. This CDR3 is CASSTENTGELFF. For the CDR3, the DNA is TGTGCCAGCAGCACAGAGAACACCGGGGAGCTGTTTTTT.

The chain employs TRBV5-5 and TRBJ2-4; 9 nucleotides line up with TRBD1. The CDR3 contains 16 residues. Germline loops: CDR1 SGHKS, CDR2 YYEKEE (reference sequence). With 0 bases clipped from V and 10 bases from J, the junction kept 11 bases outside the gene matches. The CDR3 region has the DNA TGTGCCAGCAGCTTGGACGTTGGGACAGGGACTTCTATTCAGTACTTC. Translating gives CASSLDVGTGTSIQYF.

This clonotype was counted only a few times. The V call is TRBV20-1, the J call TRBJ2-7, with D hard to call. CDR1 and CDR2 (germline): DFQATT, SNEGSKA (reference sequence). The V end was cut by 4 bases, the J end by 0 bases, with 13 bases between. This CDR3 has 14 amino acids. The CDR3 region is CSATNSFSSYEQYF. The DNA of the CDR3 is TGCAGTGCTACTAATTCTTTTAGCTCCTACGAGCAGTACTTC.

V usage is TRBV25-1 and J usage is TRBJ2-5, with TRBD1 matching 7 bases. Per germline, CDR1 MGHDK and CDR2 SYGVNS. The CDR3 spans 15 residues. The ends lost 9 bases at V and 4 bases at J; junction bases unmatched: 14. CDR3 region: CASRGQAGSSETQYF. The CDR3 bases are TGTGCCAGTCGAGGACAGGCTGGGTCGTCAGAGACCCAGTACTTC.

The rearrangement links TRBV4-2 to TRBJ2-3; TRBD2 aligns across 8 bases. This CDR3 region has 15 residues. Germline loops: CDR1 LGHNA, CDR2 YNFKEQ. The V gene end was trimmed by 0 bases and the J gene end by 6 bases; junction bases not matched to a gene: 5. The CDR3 DNA is TGTGCCAGCAGCCAAGATCGGGGGGGCCGGGATACGCAGTATTTT. Translating gives CASSQDRGGRDTQYF.

In this sample, this clonotype turned up a few times. The chain is built from TRBV5-1 and TRBJ1-1; D is possibly TRBD1 (6 bases). Trimming cost V 4 bases and J 3 bases, with 10 bases left between them. The CDR3 spans 13 residues. Per germline, CDR1 SGHRS and CDR2 YFSETQ. DNA of the CDR3: TGCGCCAGCAGCGAGAGGGGGTACACTGAAGCTTTCTTT. It encodes CASSERGYTEAFF.

This clonotype was counted only a few times. The chain joins TRBV9 to TRBJ2-1; D ambiguous. Germline-derived CDR1 and CDR2 are SGDLS and YYNGEE. Trimming removed 4 bases from V and 8 bases from J, with 16 bases in between. CDR3 length equals 14 residues. CDR3: CASSQSPSFDEQFF. CDR3 DNA sequence: TGTGCCAGCAGCCAAAGTCCGAGTTTCGATGAGCAGTTCTTC.

The chain combines TRBV29-1 with TRBJ2-3, with D possibly being TRBD1 (5 bases). Trimming took off 0 bases at V and 3 bases at J, with 13 bases between the two ends. The CDR3 length is 15 residues. Germline CDR1 SQVTM, CDR2 ANQGSEA. The DNA for the CDR3 is TGCAGCGTTGAAGATCCCAGGGAATATACAGATACGCAGTATTTT. Translated, it gives CSVEDPREYTDTQYF.